What follows describes a single TCR beta chain. What this receptor recognizes is not known. No much larger clone exists at a distance of one base, and base qualities are not known. To demonstrate the VDJtools post-analysis software, TCR beta repertoires were profiled from the peripheral blood of more than 10 young patients with multiple sclerosis. The multiple sclerosis patients were children and adolescents ranging in age from roughly 6 to 15 years. From the cysteine through the phenylalanine, the CDR3 covers 16 amino acids. Just CDR3 DNA is preserved here, 48 bases in frame from base 1. The CDR1 and CDR2 encoded by the germline V gene are MDHEN and SYDVKM. Ends trimmed: V by 3 bases, J by 0 bases; bases unmatched to a gene: 3. Library preparation was by PCR. TCRdb records Illumina HiSeq 2500 as the sequencer. To reduce PCR and sequencing biases, unique molecular identifiers were incorporated into the TCR beta cDNA libraries. Roughly 500,000 cDNA molecules were obtained for every 1 to 10 million input T cells, so each molecule roughly corresponded to one T cell. The patient libraries were prepared and sequenced using the same protocol as the earlier healthy control dataset. Samples belonging to the same batch were prepared together, multiplexed and sequenced on a shared HiSeq lane. For the original study's pipeline: MIGEC was used to process the raw barcoded reads, and molecular identifier groups with only a single read were discarded before consensus assembly and CDR3 extraction. Clonotype tables were post-analysed with VDJtools, and diversity was normalized by down-sampling all datasets to the smallest sample size. In repertoire overlap clustering, CDR3 amino acid sequences, but not nucleotide sequences, were matched to correct batch-related cross-sample contamination. TCRdb took the public reads, trimmed them with fastp at Q25, ran MiXCR for clone calling and kept in-frame beta chains. All rows with the same CDR3 protein become a single entry with the most common DNA and genes. For this entry, the V and J calls and clone size follow TCRdb and not the study's own pipeline. In this sample the table shows about 540,000 distinct CDR3 sequences, around 31% of which occur a single time. The ten largest clones take up around 5.9% of the sample.

The sample originates from a study of post-analysis software for immune sequencing data (dated by TCRdb to between 2014 and 2017). For context, the study as a whole: Recorded disease courses included relapsing-remitting, secondary progressive and progressive-relapsing multiple sclerosis, with some patients lacking subtype annotation. The multiple sclerosis patient repertoires were compared with roughly twelve previously published healthy control repertoires from donors aged about 6 to 26 years. A subset of samples was prepared in parallel using single-end sample barcoding, then pooled and co-amplified after Illumina adapter ligation. Paper-wide results and their limitations: Significantly lower normalized Chao1 diversity was found in multiple sclerosis patients than in controls, suggesting substantial peripheral T-cell clonal expansion. The control group was slightly older than the multiple sclerosis patient group. Direct clustering with F measure revealed strong co-clustering of samples prepared in the same batch, which led to a batch-effect correction. Patients showed significantly higher frequencies than controls for several TRBV segments, among them TRBV5-6, TRBV5-1 and TRBV20-1.

The chain links TRBV28 with TRBJ2-1, and TRBD1 aligns with 9 junction nucleotides. The receptor was derived from a girl aged 2-17 years with multiple sclerosis. Sequenced: blood. The nucleotide sequence is TGTGCCAGCAGTTTCTGGGGACAGGGCTCCTACAATGAGCAGTTCTTC. It translates as CASSFWGQGSYNEQFF.